One and the same sample provided the 28 T cell receptor beta chains below, sequenced in a study of cytomegalovirus exposure and HLA in healthy donors. The study ran its PCR with 60 Vbeta and 13 Jbeta primers. The assay was immunoSEQ multiplex PCR, and TCRdb's table has in-frame clones only and misses some. The sample lists some 150,000 clones; approximately 80% were seen once. The sample taken for sequencing was PBMCs. These receptors originate from a woman aged 45 to 65 in good health and CMV-seronegative.

The chain couples TRBV5-6 to TRBJ1-5, with D unresolved. Germline V gene lookup returns CDR1 SGHDT and CDR2 YYEEEE. V was shortened by 0 bases and J by 2 bases, with 9 bases between the two germline ends. The CDR3 covers 15 residues. CDR3 region: CASSLGVRGNQPQHF. CDR3 coding DNA: TGTGCCAGCAGCTTGGGGGTGCGGGGCAATCAGCCCCAGCATTTT.

The chain is built from TRBV10-1 and TRBJ2-2; no reliable D call. CDR1 WNHNN and CDR2 SYGVQD come from the germline V gene (reference sequence). This CDR3 spans 16 amino acids. Trimming left V 4 bases short and J 0 bases short, with 12 bases between. The CDR3: CASSAGQVSNTGELFF. The CDR3 nucleotides read TGCGCCAGCAGTGCAGGTCAGGTCTCGAACACCGGGGAGCTGTTTTTT.

The V call is TRBV6-1, the J call TRBJ2-2; TRBD1 is a possible D gene (5 bases). Trimming pared 1 base from V and 7 bases from J, leaving 10 bases between. The CDR3 runs to 14 residues. Germline loops: CDR1 MNHNS, CDR2 SASEGT. The CDR3: CASSEGLGVGELFF. Written as DNA, the CDR3 is TGTGCCAGCAGTGAAGGGCTAGGGGTCGGGGAGCTGTTTTTT.

The CDR3: CASSGYQLAGAQETQYF. For the CDR3, the DNA is TGTGCCAGCAGCGGATACCAACTAGCGGGGGCCCAAGAGACCCAGTACTTC. The J gene is TRBJ2-5, the V gene TRBV2; 11 nucleotides line up with TRBD2. After removal of 6 bases from V and 1 base from J, the junction contained 10 bases not matched to a gene. From germline, CDR1 is SNHLY and CDR2 FYNNEI. This CDR3 spans 17 amino acids.

In this sample, this clone turned up a few times. No DNA is shown, since the ends of the CDR3 on it are uncertain; the CDR3 is the one TCRdb lists. The rearrangement uses TRBV27 and TRBJ2-2; the D call TRBD1 from the table was never checked on the DNA. Germline assignment: CDR1 MNHEY and CDR2 SMNVEV (reference sequence). The CDR3 is 18 residues long, ends included. CDR3 loop: CASRPRQGRGETPGSCFF.

This chain uses TRBV2 with TRBJ1-2, with 9 nucleotides matching TRBD1. V was pared by 10 bases and J by 4 bases, with 7 bases of the junction left unmatched. The CDR3 length is 13 residues. CDR1 and CDR2 from the germline V gene are SNHLY and FYNNEI. The DNA for the CDR3 is TGTGCCACGACAGGGGGTGGTGGCTATGGCTACACCTTC. Translating gives CATTGGGGYGYTF.

A single count supports this clone. J is TRBJ2-1 and V is TRBV13; 8 nucleotides align to TRBD1. In germline, CDR1 is PRHDT, CDR2 FYEKMQ (reference sequence). The V segment lost 4 bases and the J segment 4 bases; nucleotides outside the gene matches: 9. The CDR3 contains 16 residues. In DNA form, the CDR3 reads TGTGCCAGCAGCTACACCTGGGACAGGCGATACAATGAGCAGTTCTTC. Translated, it gives CASSYTWDRRYNEQFF.

The chain carries TRBV9 and TRBJ2-7; 11 positions match TRBD2. Germline loops: CDR1 SGDLS, CDR2 YYNGEE. The CDR3 contains 16 residues. Trimming took 4 bases from V and 2 from J; bases not matched to a gene: 8. This CDR3 is CASSPRTSGLPYEQYF. CDR3 DNA: TGTGCCAGCAGCCCTCGGACTAGCGGGTTACCCTACGAGCAGTACTTC.

In nucleotides, the CDR3 is TGTGCCAGCAGCCGCCTGGGGGGGGGAGCCTCTGGGGCCAACGTCCTGACTTTC. Its translation: CASSRLGGGASGANVLTF. This chain joins TRBV4-2 and TRBJ2-6; 7 nucleotides match TRBD2. The CDR3 is made up of 18 amino acids. The V gene's germline CDR1 is LGHNA and CDR2 YNFKEQ. The ends lost 4 bases at V and 0 bases at J; junction bases unmatched: 9.

The chain carries TRBV19 and TRBJ1-2; TRBD1 aligns across 7 bases. The CDR3 extends over 15 amino acids. Losses at the gene ends were 4 bases for V and 5 bases for J; bases not matched to a gene: 10. CDR1 is LNHDA and CDR2 is SQIVND in the germline V gene (reference sequence). Here the CDR3 DNA reads TGTGCCAGTAGTACCCGGACAGGCCCTAGGTATGGCTACACCTTC. Its protein is CASSTRTGPRYGYTF.

The chain joins TRBV18 to TRBJ2-3; no definite D call. The CDR3 is 12 residues long. Germline CDR1 reads KGHSH; CDR2 reads LQKENI. The V end lost 2 bases, the J end lost 6 bases, and 6 bases lay between the germline ends. CDR3 protein: CASSPAADTQYF. The CDR3 DNA follows: TGTGCCAGCTCACCAGCGGCGGATACGCAGTATTTT.

V and J are TRBV7-9 and TRBJ1-5; 8 bases line up with TRBD1. The CDR3 runs to 15 residues. The V gene's germline CDR1 is SEHNR and CDR2 FQNEAQ (reference sequence). V shed 0 bases, J shed 3 bases, and the junction held 1 base outside the gene matches. The CDR3 coding sequence is TGTGCCAGCAGCTTAGCGGGACAGGTCAATCAGCCCCAGCATTTT. Residues: CASSLAGQVNQPQHF.

This clone was seen once. The chain links TRBV4-1 to TRBJ1-4; the match to TRBD1 covers 7 bases. With V trimmed by 6 bases and J by 7 bases, 11 bases remained unmatched. The CDR3 loop spans 15 amino acids. The V gene's germline CDR1 is MGHRA and CDR2 YSYEKL. The CDR3 bases are TGCGCCAGCAGTGCCCTAGGGGGCCTCGGTGAAAAACTGTTTTTT. It translates to CASSALGGLGEKLFF.

V and J are TRBV18 and TRBJ2-1; 9 nucleotides agree with TRBD1. The length of the CDR3 is 14 residues. The V gene's germline CDR1 is KGHSH and CDR2 LQKENI. The V and J ends lost 1 base and 9 bases, in that order; junction bases with no gene match: 4. In DNA form, the CDR3 reads TGTGCCAGCTCACCACTCGGGACAGGGCTTGAGCAGTTCTTC. As protein: CASSPLGTGLEQFF.

The chain employs TRBV5-4 and TRBJ2-5, with 8 bases fitting TRBD1. The CDR3 loop spans 14 amino acids. The J segment lost 7 bases and the V segment lost 4 bases, leaving 9 bases of the junction unmatched. Looked up from germline, CDR1 is SGHNT and CDR2 is YYREEE (reference sequence). CDR3 sequence reads: CASSPGQGEWTQYF. The CDR3 region has the DNA TGTGCCAGCAGCCCCGGACAGGGTGAATGGACCCAGTACTTC.

The chain carries TRBV14 and TRBJ1-2; D is undetermined. The germline gives CDR1 SGHDN, CDR2 FVKESK. V lost 2 bases to trimming and J lost 0 bases, with 7 bases between them. The CDR3 consists of 14 residues. The CDR3 protein is CASSQQKSNYGYTF. DNA of the CDR3: TGTGCCAGCAGCCAACAAAAATCTAACTATGGCTACACCTTC.

The CDR3, as DNA: TGTGCCAGCAGTTATTCGGGAGACAGGGCCTATGGCTACACCTTC. This translates into CASSYSGDRAYGYTF. The V call is TRBV6-5, the J call TRBJ1-2, with 7 bases that match TRBD1. The CDR3 length is 15 residues. Trimming cost V 3 bases and J 4 bases; bases outside gene matches: 8. Germline CDR1 and CDR2: MNHEY and SVGAGI.

The chain joins TRBV4-2 to TRBJ2-7, with TRBD1 matching 12 bases. This CDR3 comprises 16 residues. The germline gives CDR1 LGHNA, CDR2 YNFKEQ. The V gene end was trimmed by 0 bases and the J gene end by 5 bases; junction bases not matched to a gene: 5. The chain's CDR3 is CASSQDRGQGADEQYF. CDR3 DNA sequence: TGTGCCAGCAGCCAAGATCGGGGACAGGGGGCAGACGAGCAGTACTTC.

This chain joins TRBV7-9 and TRBJ2-3; a weak D match, TRBD2 (6 bases). V gave up 4 bases and J gave up 2 bases, with 10 bases separating them. This CDR3 contains 14 residues. CDR1 and CDR2 from the germline V gene are SEHNR and FQNEAQ (reference sequence). CDR3 amino acids: CASSSRDSTDTQYF. CDR3 DNA: TGTGCCAGCAGCTCCCGGGACTCCACAGATACGCAGTATTTT.

The V call is TRBV29-1, the J call TRBJ1-5, with D possibly matching TRBD1 (5 bases). The V gene's germline CDR1 is SQVTM and CDR2 ANQGSEA. The CDR3 sequence is 13 residues long. Trimming stripped 4 bases from V and 1 base from J, with 8 bases between. CDR3 DNA: TGCAGCGTTGGATCAGGGAGCAATCAGCCCCAGCATTTT. Residues: CSVGSGSNQPQHF.

J is TRBJ2-3 and V is TRBV5-1; tentatively, D is TRBD1 (5 bases). This CDR3 comprises 15 residues. Trimming cost V 3 bases and J 7 bases, with 18 bases left between them. CDR1 SGHRS and CDR2 YFSETQ come from the germline V gene. The CDR3, as DNA: TGCGCCAGCAGCTCCCAAGACAGCCTGAGAAATACGCAGTATTTT. Translated: CASSSQDSLRNTQYF. Filled out from reference TRBV5-1 and TRBJ2-3, the complete variable domain reads KAGVTQTPRYLIKTRGQQVTLSCSPISGHRSVSWYQQTPGQGLQFLFEYFSETQRNKGNFPGRFSGRQFSNSRSEMNVSTLELGDSALYLCASSSQDSLRNTQYFGPGTRLTVL.

This chain connects TRBV2 to TRBJ2-5; 7 bases map to TRBD1. The CDR3 contains 13 residues. V shed 5 bases, J shed 3 bases, and the junction held 3 bases outside the gene matches. Germline V lookup: CDR1 SNHLY, CDR2 FYNNEI. The CDR3 nucleotides are TGTGCCAGCAGTCAAGGGACAGAAGAGACCCAGTACTTC. This encodes CASSQGTEETQYF.

This chain uses TRBV5-6 with TRBJ2-1; D not resolved. V was pared by 1 base and J by 4 bases, with 6 bases between. CDR3 length: 13 residues. Germline lookup yields CDR1 SGHDT and CDR2 YYEEEE. The CDR3 DNA reads as TGTGCCAGCAGCTTGTGGCCTTACAATGAGCAGTTCTTC. Translation: CASSLWPYNEQFF. Looking up the rest from reference TRBV5-6 and TRBJ2-1 gives the full variable domain: DAGVTQSPTHLIKTRGQQVTLRCSPKSGHDTVSWYQQALGQGPQFIFQYYEEEERQRGNFPDRFSGHQFPNYSSELNVNALLLGDSALYLCASSLWPYNEQFFGPGTRLTVL.

The CDR3 sequence is CASSQPRLSGNTIYF. The CDR3 DNA reads TGCGCCAGCAGCCAGCCCAGGCTCTCTGGAAACACCATATATTTT. The chain couples TRBV4-1 to TRBJ1-3; no definite D call. This CDR3 has 15 residues. Per germline, CDR1 MGHRA and CDR2 YSYEKL. V was cut by 3 bases and J by 0 bases, with 9 bases left in between.

This chain links TRBV4-3 with TRBJ1-1; no firm D call. The V end lost 2 bases, the J end lost 1 base, and 11 bases lay between the germline ends. The germline gives CDR1 LGHNA, CDR2 YSLEER. The CDR3 consists of 15 residues. Here the CDR3 reads CASSQNRAGNTEAFF. CDR3 sequence (DNA): TGCGCCAGCAGCCAAAACCGGGCGGGGAACACTGAAGCTTTCTTT.

The V call is TRBV7-6, the J call TRBJ1-1, with unresolved D. This CDR3 has 17 amino acids. The V and J ends lost 1 base and 6 bases respectively, with 21 bases between them. Germline values: CDR1 SGHVS, CDR2 FNYEAQ. The CDR3 nucleotides are TGTGCCAGCAGCTTAGGGGTCCGAGTGGGTATGAGGTCTGAAGCTTTCTTT. It encodes CASSLGVRVGMRSEAFF.

Worth noting for this clone: The same CDR3 can be traced to other DNA sequences in this sample. The chain couples TRBV30 to TRBJ1-5; 9 nucleotides agree with TRBD1. Trimming at V came to 2 bases and at J to 0 bases, leaving 2 bases not matched to a gene. The CDR3 has 15 residues. Germline loops: CDR1 GTSNPN, CDR2 SVGIG (reference sequence). The CDR3 DNA sequence: TGTGCCTGGAGTTTGGGACAGGGTAGCAATCAGCCCCAGCATTTT. This sequence encodes CAWSLGQGSNQPQHF.

The genes are TRBV7-8 and TRBJ1-6; D ambiguous. The V gene's germline CDR1 is SGHVS and CDR2 FQNEAQ. Trimming shortened V by 2 bases and J by 10 bases, and 21 bases separated the two germline ends. The CDR3 sequence is 17 residues long. The DNA for the CDR3 is TGTGCCAGCAGCTTATTCGGGGTAGGGAGAGGCTCCTCACCCCTCCACTTT. Translated: CASSLFGVGRGSSPLHF.